The 27 T cell receptor beta chains given below trace back to one sample, sequenced in a study of early stage breast cancer tumors (dated by TCRdb to about 2017). The receptor library was made with the immunoSEQ multiplex PCR assay. As stored in TCRdb, this immuneACCESS dataset retains in-frame rearrangements with V and J assigned. A fraction of the clones does not appear; measured against another copy, unresolved V genes explain less than half of the discrepancy, and the remainder lacks a known reason. The sample table contains 25,000 to 30,000 clones; only one count was recorded for 80% of them. Of the sample, roughly 13% falls within the top ten clones. Sequencing used blood. The receptors here all came from a person between 60 and 69 years old with breast cancer.

The rearrangement links TRBV28 to TRBJ1-5; D might be TRBD1 (6 bases). Trimming removed 7 bases from V and 7 bases from J, with 11 bases in between. The CDR3 totals 12 residues. Per germline, CDR1 MDHEN and CDR2 SYDVKM. In nucleotides, the CDR3 is TGTGCCAGCACAGTACAGGGCCAGCCCCAGCATTTT. It specifies CASTVQGQPQHF.

CDR3 nucleotide sequence: TGTGCCAGCAGCCTCGGGCTAGCGGGAGTGTTGGAGACCCAGTACTTC. It codes for CASSLGLAGVLETQYF. V and J are TRBV14 and TRBJ2-5; 10 bases match TRBD2. Germline CDR1 is SGHDN and CDR2 is FVKESK. This CDR3 spans 16 amino acids. Germline trimming cut 4 bases from V and 5 bases from J; bases unmatched to any gene: 10.

The rearrangement joins TRBV19 to TRBJ2-4, with TRBD2 matching over 13 bases. With V trimmed by 9 bases and J by 6 bases, 8 bases remained unmatched. The CDR3 runs to 15 residues. Germline loops: CDR1 LNHDA, CDR2 SQIVND (reference sequence). DNA of the CDR3: TGTGCCAGCACTAGCGGGAGGGCCGTCGGAAACATTCAGTACTTC. Amino acids: CASTSGRAVGNIQYF.

The genes are TRBV29-1 and TRBJ1-5; D unclear. The germline V gene has CDR1 SQVTM and CDR2 ANQGSEA. The CDR3 consists of 12 residues. V gave up 2 bases and J gave up 6 bases, with 8 bases separating them. CDR3 bases: TGCAGCGTTGAATTGGCGGGTCAGCCCCAGCATTTT. This sequence encodes CSVELAGQPQHF.

This clone was seen a handful of times. The genes are TRBV28 and TRBJ2-2; D remains unclear. Trimming removed 2 bases at V and 13 bases at J, with 14 bases between. The CDR3 loop spans 13 amino acids. Germline V CDR1 and CDR2: MDHEN, SYDVKM. The CDR3 DNA sequence: TGTGCCAGCAGTTTAAGCAGCACGCGGAGGCTGTTTTTT. It codes for CASSLSSTRRLFF.

The chain combines TRBV28 with TRBJ1-2; 8 bases line up with TRBD1. Germline V lookup: CDR1 MDHEN, CDR2 SYDVKM. J gave up 8 bases and V 2 bases, and 7 bases lay outside the gene matches. This CDR3 spans 14 amino acids. For the CDR3, the DNA is TGTGCCAGCAGTTTAGGGACAGGACCCCTCGGCTACACCTTC. Protein: CASSLGTGPLGYTF.

The chain has TRBV29-1 and TRBJ2-2; no firm D call. V dropped 7 bases and J dropped 2 bases, with 5 bases sitting between them. The CDR3 covers 11 residues. Germline V gene data show CDR1 as SQVTM and CDR2 as ANQGSEA. CDR3 amino acids: CSGANTGELFF. CDR3 bases: TGCAGCGGGGCAAACACCGGGGAGCTGTTTTTT.

This clone is a singleton in its sample. CDR3 nucleotide sequence: TGTGCCAGCAGTTACTCGGCGACAGGGGGCACTGAAGCTTTCTTT. Protein product: CASSYSATGGTEAFF. The chain employs TRBV6-5 and TRBJ1-1; 9 bases are a match to TRBD1. The CDR3 loop spans 15 amino acids. Unmatched junction bases numbered 3, after V lost 0 bases and J lost 4 bases. Germline values: CDR1 MNHEY, CDR2 SVGAGI.

The rearrangement joins TRBV4-3 to TRBJ2-7; 8 nucleotides match TRBD2. Germline V lookup: CDR1 LGHNA, CDR2 YSLEER. The CDR3 covers 18 residues. V lost 1 base and J lost 2; bases outside the gene matches: 13. The CDR3 region has the DNA TGCGCCAGCAGCCAAGGGTTAGAAGCGGGAGACATTACCTACGAGCAGTACTTC. This translates into CASSQGLEAGDITYEQYF.

The chain carries TRBV10-3 and TRBJ2-1; TRBD2 matches at 11 bases. V dropped 4 bases and J dropped 10; count of bases not matched to a gene: 12. In germline, CDR1 is ENHRY, CDR2 SYGVKD. The CDR3 consists of 16 residues. This chain's CDR3 is CAISATSGTGFGEQFF. DNA of the CDR3: TGTGCCATCAGTGCGACTAGCGGGACCGGATTCGGGGAGCAGTTCTTC.

This clone turned up a few times. V gene TRBV5-1 combines with J gene TRBJ1-5; D uncertain. Trimming took 0 bases from V and 2 from J, leaving 9 bases between them. The CDR3 is made up of 15 amino acids. Germline-derived CDR1 and CDR2 are SGHRS and YFSETQ. CDR3 region: CASSLAGMGNQPQHF. The CDR3 region has the DNA TGCGCCAGCAGCTTGGCGGGGATGGGCAATCAGCCCCAGCATTTT.

The chain couples TRBV7-9 to TRBJ2-7; D might be TRBD1 (5 bases). Germline V gene data show CDR1 as SEHNR and CDR2 as FQNEAQ (reference sequence). The CDR3 is 14 residues long. V was clipped by 1 base and J by 6 bases, with 13 bases between them. The CDR3 loop reads CASSLDQGYSEQYF. CDR3 DNA sequence: TGTGCCAGCAGCTTAGACCAGGGTTACTCCGAGCAGTACTTC.

The chain joins TRBV7-9 to TRBJ2-3; D call uncertain. V lost 3 bases to trimming and J lost 5 bases, with 9 bases between them. This CDR3 spans 13 amino acids. Germline V gives CDR1 SEHNR, CDR2 FQNEAQ (reference sequence). CDR3 sequence: CASSFTPRDTQYF. CDR3 nucleotide sequence: TGTGCCAGCAGCTTCACGCCGCGAGATACGCAGTATTTT.

The chain uses TRBV25-1 and TRBJ1-2, with 8 bases lining up with TRBD1. CDR1 and CDR2 from the germline V gene are MGHDK and SYGVNS. Trimming removed 2 bases from V and 7 bases from J; junction bases left unmatched: 12. The CDR3 consists of 16 residues. As DNA, the CDR3 is TGTGCCAGCAGTGAAAGTAGTACAGGGGGAAATTCTGGCTACACCTTC. This sequence encodes CASSESSTGGNSGYTF.

The J gene is TRBJ2-2, the V gene TRBV11-2, with D possibly TRBD2 on 5 matching bases. Germline loops: CDR1 SGHAT, CDR2 FQNNGV. This CDR3 has 13 amino acids. The V end lost 4 bases, the J end lost 5 bases, and 8 bases lay between the germline ends. The CDR3 sequence: CASSSTGTGELFF. The CDR3 DNA reads as TGTGCCAGCAGCTCAACGGGGACCGGGGAGCTGTTTTTT.

This chain connects TRBV5-6 to TRBJ2-7, with TRBD1 matching 8 bases. Germline CDR1 is SGHDT and CDR2 is YYEEEE. This CDR3 is 17 amino acids long. Germline trimming cut 4 bases from V and 2 bases from J; bases unmatched to any gene: 14. CDR3 protein: CASSPIPGTGGAYEQYF. The DNA for the CDR3 is TGTGCCAGCAGCCCAATACCCGGGACAGGAGGGGCCTACGAGCAGTACTTC.

The genes are TRBV19 and TRBJ2-5; D not resolved. Germline loops: CDR1 LNHDA, CDR2 SQIVND (reference sequence). The CDR3 totals 15 residues. The V end lost 5 bases, the J end lost 1 base, and 14 bases lay between the germline ends. CDR3 sequence reads: CASSPRTVFQETQYF. CDR3 in DNA: TGTGCCAGTAGTCCTCGAACAGTTTTCCAAGAGACCCAGTACTTC.

This clone was recorded once. The V gene is TRBV19, the J gene TRBJ2-4, with 8 bases lining up with TRBD2. In germline, CDR1 is LNHDA, CDR2 SQIVND (reference sequence). This CDR3 is 15 amino acids long. J gave up 1 base and V 9 bases, and 8 bases lay outside the gene matches. CDR3 amino acids: CASRGGGMAKNIQYF. The CDR3, as DNA: TGTGCCAGCCGGGGGGGCGGAATGGCCAAAAACATTCAGTACTTC. The full variable domain, rest sourced from reference TRBV19 and TRBJ2-4, is DGGITQSPKYLFRKEGQNVTLSCEQNLNHDAMYWYRQDPGQGLRLIYYSQIVNDFQKGDIAEGYSVSREKKESFPLTVTSAQKNPTAFYLCASRGGGMAKNIQYFGAGTRLSVL.

This clone was counted a few times. This CDR3 is CASSLTSAQETQYF. CDR3 DNA: TGCGCCAGCAGCTTGACTAGCGCACAAGAGACCCAGTACTTC. The chain employs TRBV5-1 and TRBJ2-5; 7 bases agree with TRBD2. The CDR3 spans 14 residues. Trimming at V came to 1 base and at J to 2 bases, leaving 2 bases not matched to a gene. Germline V gives CDR1 SGHRS, CDR2 YFSETQ.

V usage is TRBV5-1 and J usage is TRBJ2-1; 7 bases agree with TRBD1. The CDR3 has 14 amino acids. Germline loops: CDR1 SGHRS, CDR2 YFSETQ. Losses at the gene ends were 6 bases for V and 2 bases for J; bases not matched to a gene: 5. The chain's CDR3 is CASTPGQTYNEQFF. The CDR3 DNA is TGCGCCAGCACACCGGGACAGACCTACAATGAGCAGTTCTTC.

V usage is TRBV19 and J usage is TRBJ2-1, with D possibly being TRBD1 (5 bases). The CDR3 runs 13 residues. The V gene lost 2 bases and the J gene lost 4 bases, with 6 bases spanning the gap. Germline CDR1 and CDR2: LNHDA and SQIVND (reference sequence). CDR3 nucleotides: TGTGCCAGTAGTATACAGGGTTACAATGAGCAGTTCTTC. Protein sequence: CASSIQGYNEQFF.

J is TRBJ2-3 and V is TRBV9, with D unclear. The germline V gene has CDR1 SGDLS and CDR2 YYNGEE. V shed 2 bases and J shed 4 bases, with 14 bases lying between them. The CDR3 totals 15 residues. DNA of the CDR3: TGTGCCAGCAGCGTCAATCCGTCCGGGTCAGATACGCAGTATTTT. Its protein is CASSVNPSGSDTQYF.

This clone occurred once. This chain links TRBV29-1 with TRBJ1-2; 9 bases are shared with TRBD1. CDR3 length equals 14 residues. Germline V gene lookup returns CDR1 SQVTM and CDR2 ANQGSEA. After removal of 6 bases from V and 3 bases from J, the junction contained 8 bases not matched to a gene. The CDR3 DNA sequence: TGCAGCGTGGGGGGGACAGGGTCGGACTATGGCTACACCTTC. Protein sequence: CSVGGTGSDYGYTF.

This chain connects TRBV9 to TRBJ2-1; 8 bases line up with TRBD1. Losses at the gene ends were 0 bases for V and 6 bases for J; bases not matched to a gene: 5. Germline assignment: CDR1 SGDLS and CDR2 YYNGEE. The CDR3 runs to 15 residues. The CDR3 protein is CASSVGRGRINEQFF. CDR3 nucleotides: TGTGCCAGCAGCGTAGGCAGGGGGCGGATCAATGAGCAGTTCTTC. The entire variable domain, with the rest obtained from reference TRBV9 and TRBJ2-1, is as follows: DSGVTQTPKHLITATGQRVTLRCSPRSGDLSVYWYQQSLDQGLQFLIQYYNGEERAKGNILERFSAQQFPDLHSELNLSSLELGDSALYFCASSVGRGRINEQFFGPGTRLTVL.

The chain couples TRBV10-3 to TRBJ2-5; 9 bases align to TRBD2. CDR3 length equals 18 residues. The germline CDR1 and CDR2 sequences are ENHRY and SYGVKD. The J segment lost 0 bases and the V segment lost 0 bases, leaving 8 bases of the junction unmatched. CDR3 nucleotides: TGTGCCATCAGTGAGTCGAGGCTAGCGGGAACGAACCAAGAGACCCAGTACTTC. Its translation is CAISESRLAGTNQETQYF.

The CDR3 is CATGQGRDGELFF. The CDR3 DNA reads as TGCGCCACCGGACAGGGACGGGACGGGGAGCTGTTTTTT. This chain links TRBV5-1 with TRBJ2-2, with 8 bases aligning to TRBD1. Germline trimming cut 9 bases from V and 7 bases from J; bases unmatched to any gene: 8. The V gene's germline CDR1 is SGHRS and CDR2 YFSETQ. CDR3 size: 13 residues.

The chain carries TRBV18 and TRBJ2-6, with D tentatively TRBD1 (6 bases). The CDR3 spans 16 residues. Per the germline V gene, CDR1 is KGHSH and CDR2 is LQKENI. Trimming removed 2 bases at V and 1 base at J, with 9 bases between. CDR3 in amino acids: CASSPYRDSGANVLTF. The CDR3 nucleotides read TGTGCCAGCTCACCATACAGGGATTCTGGGGCCAACGTCCTGACTTTC.